This is a list of T cell receptor beta chains from one sample in a study of beta chain features in type 1 diabetes. Produced via immunoSEQ multiplex PCR; TCRdb's table is partial and in-frame only. Of some 350,000 clones in the sample, 13% were seen once. Specimen: naive CD4+ T cells from blood. The source of these receptors is a woman under 30 with type 1 diabetes. Both conserved end residues are part of each CDR3. Fields, in order: clone size, V gene, CDR3 length, J gene, CDR3 protein. Some rows mark clone size as missing; the rest say once, few, many or name a class of expanded clone.

NA	TRBV5-6	15	TRBJ2-2	CASSLLDRRSGELFF
NA	TRBV7-6	15	TRBJ1-2	CASSPGSLDYRGYTF
NA	TRBV30	15	TRBJ2-5	CAWRETRGHQETQYF
few	TRBV7-2	15	TRBJ2-3	CASVAAGAHTDTQYF
few	TRBV7-9	12	TRBJ1-1	CASSLSQGEAFF
few	TRBV10-3	16	TRBJ2-3	CAIGRAAGANTDTQYF
NA	TRBV18	15	TRBJ2-3	CASSRTSGSTDTQYF
few	TRBV4-3	14	TRBJ1-1	CASSPGQQNTEAFF
NA	TRBV7-2	15	TRBJ1-5	CASSLGSIRGAPQHF
few	TRBV9	15	TRBJ2-6	CASSVVQTGANVLTF
NA	TRBV10-3	17	TRBJ1-5	CAISEGRDSGPGQPQHF
NA	TRBV5-8	12	TRBJ1-2	CASSLWEDGYTF
few	TRBV11-2	13	TRBJ1-5	CASSRGGNQPQHF
few	TRBV11-2	19	TRBJ2-1	CASSSRAKTSGKTYNEQFF
NA	TRBV11-2	15	TRBJ2-3	CASSKRLVGTDTQYF
few	TRBV5-1	15	TRBJ2-1	CASSSTSTAYNEQFF
NA	TRBV10-3	13	TRBJ1-1	CAIARGANTEAFF
few	TRBV30	13	TRBJ2-1	CAWSERSVGEQFF
NA	TRBV6-5	14	TRBJ1-1	CASSYEGQGGEAFF
NA	TRBV5-1	14	TRBJ2-5	CASSLGLAKETQYF
few	TRBV7-9	14	TRBJ1-1	CASSLGTENTEAFF
NA	TRBV7-8	13	TRBJ2-5	CASSVTSSETQYF
NA	TRBV21-1	16	TRBJ1-5	CATGRDGGGSNQPQHF
few	TRBV9	15	TRBJ2-5	CASSVQASGRQTQYF
few	TRBV4-3	15	TRBJ2-3	CASSQGSGRADTQYF
once	TRBV30	16	TRBJ1-5	CAWSPLAGQGRQPQHF
NA	TRBV5-1	15	TRBJ2-2	CASSLVIGAPGELFF
NA	TRBV18	14	TRBJ2-5	CASSPPGQGETQYF
NA	TRBV30	13	TRBJ1-4	CAWSAGSNEKLFF
once	TRBV25-1	14	TRBJ2-3	CASSNPQGMDTQYF
few	TRBV20-1	11	TRBJ1-2	CSSGGSYGYTF
NA	TRBV10-3	13	TRBJ2-7	CAISESASYEQYF
NA	TRBV25-1	12	TRBJ1-4	CASRGADEKLFF
NA	TRBV29-1	14	TRBJ2-2	CSAGQGPITGELFF
few	TRBV4-1	15	TRBJ2-1	CASRQGSQGYNEQFF
few	TRBV5-4	14	TRBJ2-5	CASTGRLPGETQYF
few	TRBV5-4	15	TRBJ1-2	CASSLAAGGNYGYTF
many	TRBV30	11	TRBJ1-1	CAWSGPSEAFF
NA	TRBV19	17	TRBJ2-4	CASSPLRLTGGKNIQYF
NA	TRBV30	14	TRBJ2-2	CAWRKTSNTGELFF
NA	TRBV7-8	13	TRBJ2-1	CASRSQARGEQFF
NA	TRBV11-3	19	TRBJ2-5	CASSLDPGLAAQPVETQYF
few	TRBV30	15	TRBJ2-3	CAWSIGLVLTDTQYF
NA	TRBV18	18	TRBJ2-5	CASSPGELAGDYRETQYF
NA	TRBV7-9	16	TRBJ2-3	CASTRSAGGSTDTQYF
NA	TRBV7-8	17	TRBJ2-5	CASSVESGTGVGETQYF
once	TRBV18	16	TRBJ2-4	CASSPWTDLAKNIQYF